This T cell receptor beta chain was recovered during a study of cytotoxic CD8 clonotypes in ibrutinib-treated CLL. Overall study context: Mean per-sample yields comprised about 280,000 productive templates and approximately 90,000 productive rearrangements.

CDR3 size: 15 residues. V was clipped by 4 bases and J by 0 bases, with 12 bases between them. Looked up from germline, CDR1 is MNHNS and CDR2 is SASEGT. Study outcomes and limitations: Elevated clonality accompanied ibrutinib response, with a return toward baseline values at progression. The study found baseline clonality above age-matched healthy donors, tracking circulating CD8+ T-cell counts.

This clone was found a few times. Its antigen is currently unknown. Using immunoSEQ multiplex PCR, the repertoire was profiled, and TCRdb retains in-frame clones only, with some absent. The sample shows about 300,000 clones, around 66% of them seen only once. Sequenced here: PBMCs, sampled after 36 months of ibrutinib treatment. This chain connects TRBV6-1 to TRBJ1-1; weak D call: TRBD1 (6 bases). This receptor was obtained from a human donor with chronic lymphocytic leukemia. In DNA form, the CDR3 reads TGTGCCAGCAGTGGCTACAGGGTACTGAACACTGAAGCTTTCTTT. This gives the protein CASSGYRVLNTEAFF.